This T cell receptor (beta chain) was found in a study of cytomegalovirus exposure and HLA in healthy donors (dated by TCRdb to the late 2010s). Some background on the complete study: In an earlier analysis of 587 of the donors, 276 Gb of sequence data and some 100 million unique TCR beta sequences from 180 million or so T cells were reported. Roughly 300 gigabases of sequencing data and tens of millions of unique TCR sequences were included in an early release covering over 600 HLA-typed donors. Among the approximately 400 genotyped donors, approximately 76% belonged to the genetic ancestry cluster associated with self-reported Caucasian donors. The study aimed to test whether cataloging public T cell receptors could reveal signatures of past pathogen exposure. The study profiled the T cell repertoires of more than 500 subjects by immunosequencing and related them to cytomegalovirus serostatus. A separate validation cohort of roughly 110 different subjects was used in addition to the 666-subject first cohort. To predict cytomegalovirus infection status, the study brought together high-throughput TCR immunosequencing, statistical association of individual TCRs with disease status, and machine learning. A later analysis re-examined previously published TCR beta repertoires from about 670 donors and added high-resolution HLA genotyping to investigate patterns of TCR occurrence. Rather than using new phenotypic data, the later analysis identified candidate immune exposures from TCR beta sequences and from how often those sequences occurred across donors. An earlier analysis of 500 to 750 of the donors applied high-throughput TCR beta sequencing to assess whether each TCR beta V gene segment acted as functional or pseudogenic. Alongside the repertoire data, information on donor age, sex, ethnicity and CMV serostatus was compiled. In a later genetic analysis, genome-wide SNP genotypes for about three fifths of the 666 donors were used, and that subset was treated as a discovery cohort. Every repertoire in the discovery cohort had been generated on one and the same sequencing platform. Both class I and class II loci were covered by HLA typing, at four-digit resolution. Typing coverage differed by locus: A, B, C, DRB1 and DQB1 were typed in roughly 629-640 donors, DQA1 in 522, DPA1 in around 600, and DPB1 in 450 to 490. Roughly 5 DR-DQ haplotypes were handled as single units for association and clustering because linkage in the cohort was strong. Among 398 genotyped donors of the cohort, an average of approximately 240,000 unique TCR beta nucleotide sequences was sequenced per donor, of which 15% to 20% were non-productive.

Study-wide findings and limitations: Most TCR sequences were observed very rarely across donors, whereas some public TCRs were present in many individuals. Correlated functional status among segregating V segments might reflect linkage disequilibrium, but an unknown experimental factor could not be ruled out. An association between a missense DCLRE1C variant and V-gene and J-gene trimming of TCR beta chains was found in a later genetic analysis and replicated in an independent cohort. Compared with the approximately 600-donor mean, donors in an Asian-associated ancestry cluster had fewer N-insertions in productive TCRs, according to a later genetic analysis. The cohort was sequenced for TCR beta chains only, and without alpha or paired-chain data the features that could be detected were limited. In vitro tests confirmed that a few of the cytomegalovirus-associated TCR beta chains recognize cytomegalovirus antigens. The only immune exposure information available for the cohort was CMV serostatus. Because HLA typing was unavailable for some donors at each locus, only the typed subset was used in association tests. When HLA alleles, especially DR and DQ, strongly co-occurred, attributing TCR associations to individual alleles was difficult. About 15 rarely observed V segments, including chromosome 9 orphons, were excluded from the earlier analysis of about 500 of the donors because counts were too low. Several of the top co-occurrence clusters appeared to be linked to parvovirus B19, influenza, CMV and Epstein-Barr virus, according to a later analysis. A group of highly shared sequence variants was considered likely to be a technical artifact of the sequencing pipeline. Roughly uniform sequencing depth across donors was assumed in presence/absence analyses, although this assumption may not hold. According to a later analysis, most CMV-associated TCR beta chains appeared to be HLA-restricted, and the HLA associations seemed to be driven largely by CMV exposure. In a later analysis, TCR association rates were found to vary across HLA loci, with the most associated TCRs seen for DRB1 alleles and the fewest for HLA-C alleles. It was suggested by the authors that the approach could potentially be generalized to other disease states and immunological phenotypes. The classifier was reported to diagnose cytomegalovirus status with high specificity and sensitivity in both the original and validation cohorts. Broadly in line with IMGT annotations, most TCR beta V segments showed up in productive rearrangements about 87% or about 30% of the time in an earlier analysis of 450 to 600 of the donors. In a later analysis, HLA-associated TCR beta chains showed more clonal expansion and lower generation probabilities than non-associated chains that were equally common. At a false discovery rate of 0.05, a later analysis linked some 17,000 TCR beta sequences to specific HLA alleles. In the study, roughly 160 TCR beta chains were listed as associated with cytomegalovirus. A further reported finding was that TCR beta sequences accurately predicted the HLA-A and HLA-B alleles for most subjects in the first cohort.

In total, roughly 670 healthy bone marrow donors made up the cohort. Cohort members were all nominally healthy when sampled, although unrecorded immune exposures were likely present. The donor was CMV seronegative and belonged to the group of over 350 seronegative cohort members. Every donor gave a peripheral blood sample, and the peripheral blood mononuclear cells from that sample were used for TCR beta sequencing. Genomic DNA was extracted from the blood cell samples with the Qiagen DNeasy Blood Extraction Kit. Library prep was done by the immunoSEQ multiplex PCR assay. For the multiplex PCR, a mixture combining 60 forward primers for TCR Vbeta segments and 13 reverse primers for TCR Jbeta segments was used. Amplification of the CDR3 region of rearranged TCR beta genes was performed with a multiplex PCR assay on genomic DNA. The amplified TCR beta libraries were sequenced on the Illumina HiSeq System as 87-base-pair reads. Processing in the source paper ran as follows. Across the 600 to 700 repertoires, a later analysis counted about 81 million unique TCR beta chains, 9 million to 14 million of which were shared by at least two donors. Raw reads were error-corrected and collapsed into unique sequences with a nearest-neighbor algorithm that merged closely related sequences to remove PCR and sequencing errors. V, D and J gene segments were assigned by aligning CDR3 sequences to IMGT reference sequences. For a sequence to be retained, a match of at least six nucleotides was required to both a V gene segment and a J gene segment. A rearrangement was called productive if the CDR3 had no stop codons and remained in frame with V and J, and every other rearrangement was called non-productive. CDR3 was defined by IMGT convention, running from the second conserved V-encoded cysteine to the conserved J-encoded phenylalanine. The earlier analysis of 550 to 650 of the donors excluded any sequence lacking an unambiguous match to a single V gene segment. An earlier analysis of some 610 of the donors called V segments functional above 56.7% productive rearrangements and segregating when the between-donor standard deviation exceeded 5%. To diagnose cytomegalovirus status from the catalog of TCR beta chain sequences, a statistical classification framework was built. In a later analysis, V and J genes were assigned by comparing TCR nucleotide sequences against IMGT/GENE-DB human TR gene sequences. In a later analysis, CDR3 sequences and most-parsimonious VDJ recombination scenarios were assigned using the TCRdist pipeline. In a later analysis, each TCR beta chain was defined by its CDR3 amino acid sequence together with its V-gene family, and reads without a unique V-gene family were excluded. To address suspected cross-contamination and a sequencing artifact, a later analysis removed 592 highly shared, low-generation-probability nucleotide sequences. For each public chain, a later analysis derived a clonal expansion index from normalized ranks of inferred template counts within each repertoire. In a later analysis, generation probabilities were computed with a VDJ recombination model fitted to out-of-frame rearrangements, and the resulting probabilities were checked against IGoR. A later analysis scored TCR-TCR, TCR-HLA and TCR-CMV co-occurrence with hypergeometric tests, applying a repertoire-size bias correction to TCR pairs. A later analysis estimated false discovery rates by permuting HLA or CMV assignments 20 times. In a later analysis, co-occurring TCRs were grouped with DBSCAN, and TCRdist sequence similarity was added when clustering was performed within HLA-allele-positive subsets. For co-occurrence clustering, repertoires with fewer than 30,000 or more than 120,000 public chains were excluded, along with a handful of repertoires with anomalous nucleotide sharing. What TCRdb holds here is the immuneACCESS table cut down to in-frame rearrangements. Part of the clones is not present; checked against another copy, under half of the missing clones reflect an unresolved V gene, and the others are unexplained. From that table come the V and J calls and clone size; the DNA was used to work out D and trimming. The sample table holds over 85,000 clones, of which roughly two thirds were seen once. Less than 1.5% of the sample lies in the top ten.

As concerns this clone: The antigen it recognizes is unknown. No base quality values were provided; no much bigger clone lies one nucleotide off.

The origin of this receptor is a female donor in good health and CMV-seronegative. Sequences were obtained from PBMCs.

The nucleotide sequence is TGCGCCAGCAGCCAAGAGTATTGGGGTCGGGCTAGCAGCTACGAGCAGTACTTC. It specifies CASSQEYWGRASSYEQYF. In this chain, TRBV4-1 is recombined with TRBJ2-7; TRBD2 could be the D gene, as 5 bases match. From the cysteine through the phenylalanine, the CDR3 covers 18 amino acids. The sequence is cut down to CDR3 DNA, 54 bases in frame from base 1. In the germline V gene, CDR1 corresponds to MGHRA and CDR2 to YSYEKL. Cut back by 0 bases and 3 bases, the V and J ends lie 21 bases apart.